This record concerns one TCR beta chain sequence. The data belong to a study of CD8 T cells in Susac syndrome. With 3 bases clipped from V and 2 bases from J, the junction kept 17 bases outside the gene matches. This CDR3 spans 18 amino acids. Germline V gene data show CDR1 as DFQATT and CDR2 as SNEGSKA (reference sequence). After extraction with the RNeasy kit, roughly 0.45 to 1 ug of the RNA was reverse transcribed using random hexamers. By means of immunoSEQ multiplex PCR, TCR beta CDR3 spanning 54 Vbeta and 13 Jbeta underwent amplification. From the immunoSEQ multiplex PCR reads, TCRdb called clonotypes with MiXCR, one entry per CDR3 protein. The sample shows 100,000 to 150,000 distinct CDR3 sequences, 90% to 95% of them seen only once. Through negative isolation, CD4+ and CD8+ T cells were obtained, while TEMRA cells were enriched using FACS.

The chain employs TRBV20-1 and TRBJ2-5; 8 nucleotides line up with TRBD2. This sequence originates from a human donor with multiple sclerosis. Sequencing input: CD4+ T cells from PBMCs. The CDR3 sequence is CSASAQVRGLAGQETQYF. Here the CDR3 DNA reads TGCAGTGCTAGTGCCCAAGTCCGCGGGTTAGCGGGGCAAGAGACCCAGTACTTC.